Listed below are T cell receptor beta chains from one sample, sequenced in a study of cytomegalovirus exposure and HLA in healthy donors. Produced via immunoSEQ multiplex PCR; TCRdb's table is partial and in-frame only. The table lists around 63,000 clones. The material sequenced was PBMCs. The receptor set was obtained from a woman aged 25 to 39 in good health and CMV-seronegative. CDR3s include the opening cysteine and the closing phenylalanine or tryptophan. Each record gives: CDR3 protein, CDR3 DNA, D gene, J gene, V gene. D genes are given only for firm matches.

cdr3_aa: CASSLGTEHKGTQYF
cdr3_nt: TGTGCCAGCAGCCTTGGGACTGAGCATAAGGGTACGCAGTATTTT
d_call: .
j_call: TRBJ2-3
v_call: TRBV14

cdr3_aa: CAWSVGGTSYEQYF
cdr3_nt: TGTGCCTGGAGTGTTGGGGGGACCTCCTACGAGCAGTACTTC
d_call: .
j_call: TRBJ2-7
v_call: TRBV30

cdr3_aa: CAWRGGPPRDGYTF
cdr3_nt: TGTGCCTGGAGGGGGGGACCCCCGAGAGATGGCTACACCTTC
d_call: .
j_call: TRBJ1-2
v_call: TRBV30

cdr3_aa: CASSSGRAGETQYF
cdr3_nt: TGCGCCAGTTCTAGCGGGAGGGCCGGGGAGACCCAGTACTTC
d_call: TRBD2
j_call: TRBJ2-5
v_call: TRBV10-1

cdr3_aa: CASSSSTGGYGYTF
cdr3_nt: TGCGCCAGCAGCTCTAGCACAGGGGGCTATGGCTACACCTTC
d_call: TRBD1
j_call: TRBJ1-2
v_call: TRBV5-1

cdr3_aa: CASSFIAGVETQYF
cdr3_nt: TGCGCCAGCAGCTTCATAGCGGGAGTAGAGACCCAGTACTTC
d_call: TRBD2
j_call: TRBJ2-5
v_call: TRBV5-1

cdr3_aa: CASSTTRGGRDIQYF
cdr3_nt: TGTGCCAGCAGTACGACGCGGGGGGGTCGGGACATTCAGTACTTC
d_call: TRBD2
j_call: TRBJ2-4
v_call: TRBV2

cdr3_aa: CASSGPKFF
cdr3_nt: TGTGCCAGCAGCGGTCCCAAATTCTTC
d_call: .
j_call: TRBJ2-1
v_call: TRBV9

cdr3_aa: CAISKLAGGSYEQYF
cdr3_nt: TGTGCCATCAGCAAACTAGCGGGGGGTTCCTACGAGCAGTACTTC
d_call: TRBD2
j_call: TRBJ2-7
v_call: TRBV10-3

cdr3_aa: CASKRGVLTEGYEQYF
cdr3_nt: TGTGCCAGCAAACGGGGAGTACTAACGGAGGGCTACGAGCAGTACTTC
d_call: .
j_call: TRBJ2-7
v_call: TRBV11-3

cdr3_aa: CASTPLGTGAHEQYF
cdr3_nt: TGTGCCAGCACCCCTCTGGGGACAGGGGCCCACGAGCAGTACTTC
d_call: TRBD1
j_call: TRBJ2-7
v_call: TRBV27

cdr3_aa: CASSFGGGNTEAFF
cdr3_nt: TGTGCCAGCAGCTTCGGGGGGGGGAACACTGAAGCTTTCTTT
d_call: .
j_call: TRBJ1-1
v_call: TRBV7-3

cdr3_aa: CASRISGTNPNEQFF
cdr3_nt: TGTGCCAGCAGGATCTCCGGGACTAACCCAAATGAGCAGTTCTTC
d_call: TRBD2
j_call: TRBJ2-1
v_call: TRBV5-8

cdr3_aa: CASSGASGGETQYF
cdr3_nt: TGTGCCAGCAGTGGGGCTAGCGGGGGCGAGACCCAGTACTTC
d_call: TRBD2
j_call: TRBJ2-5
v_call: TRBV2

cdr3_aa: CASSSDRVKVNEQFF
cdr3_nt: TGTGCCAGCAGCTCCGACAGGGTTAAGGTAAATGAGCAGTTCTTC
d_call: TRBD1
j_call: TRBJ2-1
v_call: TRBV7-8

cdr3_aa: CASSQDRGQGSEKLFF
cdr3_nt: TGCGCCAGCAGCCAAGATCGGGGACAGGGATCGGAAAAACTGTTTTTT
d_call: TRBD1
j_call: TRBJ1-4
v_call: TRBV4-1

cdr3_aa: CASSRRRTPIYNEQFF
cdr3_nt: TGTGCCAGCAGTCGCCGTAGGACACCCATTTACAATGAGCAGTTCTTC
d_call: .
j_call: TRBJ2-1
v_call: TRBV7-2

cdr3_aa: CASSGGGQVAVGYTF
cdr3_nt: TGTGCCAGCAGCGGAGGGGGACAGGTAGCAGTCGGCTACACCTTC
d_call: TRBD1
j_call: TRBJ1-2
v_call: TRBV9

cdr3_aa: CASSRTVGEAFF
cdr3_nt: TGTGCCAGCAGCCGGACAGTAGGTGAAGCTTTCTTT
d_call: .
j_call: TRBJ1-1
v_call: TRBV14

cdr3_aa: CASSQAVTSYEQYF
cdr3_nt: TGCGCCAGCAGCCAAGCTGTGACTTCTTACGAGCAGTACTTC
d_call: .
j_call: TRBJ2-7
v_call: TRBV4-1

cdr3_aa: CASSDPQKTARSLHF
cdr3_nt: TGTGCCAGCAGTGACCCTCAGAAAACCGCAAGATCCCTCCACTTT
d_call: .
j_call: TRBJ1-6
v_call: TRBV25-1

cdr3_aa: CASSFTGEAPNTIYF
cdr3_nt: TGTGCCAGCAGCTTTACGGGGGAAGCTCCAAACACCATATATTTT
d_call: .
j_call: TRBJ1-3
v_call: TRBV11-3

cdr3_aa: CASSPQGARTEAFF
cdr3_nt: TGTGCCAGCAGTCCCCAGGGGGCGAGGACTGAAGCTTTCTTT
d_call: TRBD1
j_call: TRBJ1-1
v_call: TRBV6-5

cdr3_aa: CASSYSPNPTDEQYF
cdr3_nt: TGTGCCAGCAGTTACTCACCTAATCCCACGGACGAGCAGTACTTC
d_call: .
j_call: TRBJ2-7
v_call: TRBV6-5

cdr3_aa: CASRWPENTEAFF
cdr3_nt: TGTGCCAGTAGGTGGCCTGAGAACACTGAAGCTTTCTTT
d_call: .
j_call: TRBJ1-1
v_call: TRBV19

cdr3_aa: CASSPIGQGFHEQYF
cdr3_nt: TGTGCTAGCAGCCCAATCGGACAGGGGTTCCACGAGCAGTACTTC
d_call: TRBD1
j_call: TRBJ2-7
v_call: TRBV7-7

cdr3_aa: CAWRSLGVNQPQHF
cdr3_nt: TGTGCCTGGAGGTCCCTAGGGGTAAATCAGCCCCAGCATTTT
d_call: .
j_call: TRBJ1-5
v_call: TRBV30

cdr3_aa: CASSPTTSGRTRETQYF
cdr3_nt: TGTGCCAGCAGCCCCACGACTAGCGGGAGGACGAGAGAGACCCAGTACTTC
d_call: TRBD2
j_call: TRBJ2-5
v_call: TRBV14

cdr3_aa: CASSPTPPGLVTGELFF
cdr3_nt: TGTGCCAGCAGCCCCACACCCCCGGGACTCGTAACCGGGGAGCTGTTTTTT
d_call: .
j_call: TRBJ2-2
v_call: TRBV5-6

cdr3_aa: CAISESRGNYNEQFF
cdr3_nt: TGTGCCATCAGTGAGTCTCGGGGAAACTACAATGAGCAGTTCTTC
d_call: .
j_call: TRBJ2-1
v_call: TRBV10-3

cdr3_aa: CASSQVDRGVGGYTF
cdr3_nt: TGCGCCAGCAGCCAAGTGGACAGGGGTGTCGGCGGCTACACCTTC
d_call: TRBD1
j_call: TRBJ1-2
v_call: TRBV4-3

cdr3_aa: CASRSGQASNQPQHF
cdr3_nt: TGTGCCAGCAGATCGGGACAGGCGAGCAATCAGCCCCAGCATTTT
d_call: TRBD1
j_call: TRBJ1-5
v_call: TRBV6-6

cdr3_aa: CATSPGTGKRGELFF
cdr3_nt: TGTGCCACCAGCCCTGGGACAGGGAAACGCGGGGAGCTGTTTTTT
d_call: TRBD1
j_call: TRBJ2-2
v_call: TRBV15

cdr3_aa: CAIRQGEGQPQHF
cdr3_nt: TGTGCCATCAGGCAGGGGGAAGGTCAGCCCCAGCATTTT
d_call: TRBD1
j_call: TRBJ1-5
v_call: TRBV10-3

cdr3_aa: CALSRGLGGNQPQHF
cdr3_nt: TGTGCCTTGTCCAGGGGGCTTGGGGGCAATCAGCCCCAGCATTTT
d_call: TRBD1
j_call: TRBJ1-5
v_call: TRBV30

cdr3_aa: CASSPNGRGSSYNEQFF
cdr3_nt: TGTGCCAGTAGTCCGAACGGCAGGGGGAGCTCCTACAATGAGCAGTTCTTC
d_call: TRBD1
j_call: TRBJ2-1
v_call: TRBV19

cdr3_aa: CASSPDSGTGNEKLFF
cdr3_nt: TGCGCCAGCAGCCCCGACTCCGGGACAGGGAATGAAAAACTGTTTTTT
d_call: TRBD1
j_call: TRBJ1-4
v_call: TRBV4-3

cdr3_aa: CASSDRDYLTDTQYF
cdr3_nt: TGTGCCAGCAGTGATCGGGACTATCTCACAGATACGCAGTATTTT
d_call: TRBD2
j_call: TRBJ2-3
v_call: TRBV2

cdr3_aa: CSANRDSNYGYTF
cdr3_nt: TGCAGCGCTAACCGGGACAGTAACTATGGCTACACCTTC
d_call: TRBD1
j_call: TRBJ1-2
v_call: TRBV29-1

cdr3_aa: CASSIFPEQPQHF
cdr3_nt: TGTGCCAGTAGTATTTTCCCGGAGCAGCCCCAGCATTTT
d_call: .
j_call: TRBJ1-5
v_call: TRBV19

cdr3_aa: CASSIRGTEAFF
cdr3_nt: TGTGCCAGTAGTATTAGGGGCACTGAAGCTTTCTTT
d_call: .
j_call: TRBJ1-1
v_call: TRBV19

cdr3_aa: CASSPSWTGIHEQFF
cdr3_nt: TGTGCCAGCAGTCCTTCATGGACAGGGATCCATGAGCAGTTCTTC
d_call: TRBD1
j_call: TRBJ2-1
v_call: TRBV2

cdr3_aa: CASSMGLGPNYEQYF
cdr3_nt: TGTGCCAGTAGTATGGGCCTTGGCCCCAACTACGAGCAGTACTTC
d_call: .
j_call: TRBJ2-7
v_call: TRBV19

cdr3_aa: CASSRGTLTDTQYF
cdr3_nt: TGCGCCAGCAGCCGCGGGACCCTCACAGATACGCAGTATTTT
d_call: .
j_call: TRBJ2-3
v_call: TRBV4-3

cdr3_aa: CASRRETVTGELFF
cdr3_nt: TGCGCCAGCAGGCGCGAGACAGTGACCGGGGAGCTGTTTTTT
d_call: .
j_call: TRBJ2-2
v_call: TRBV5-1

cdr3_aa: CASSLGQGATTEAFF
cdr3_nt: TGTGCCAGCTCACTCGGACAGGGGGCGACGACTGAAGCTTTCTTT
d_call: TRBD1
j_call: TRBJ1-1
v_call: TRBV18

cdr3_aa: CASSQAGTMGNQPQHF
cdr3_nt: TGCGCCAGCAGCCAAGCAGGGACAATGGGGAATCAGCCCCAGCATTTT
d_call: .
j_call: TRBJ1-5
v_call: TRBV4-1

cdr3_aa: CASSEALETQYF
cdr3_nt: TGTGCCAGCAGTGAGGCCCTCGAGACCCAGTACTTC
d_call: .
j_call: TRBJ2-5
v_call: TRBV2

cdr3_aa: CASSPGLAEKLFF
cdr3_nt: TGTGCCAGCTCACCGGGACTAGCTGAAAAACTGTTTTTT
d_call: .
j_call: TRBJ1-4
v_call: TRBV18

cdr3_aa: CASSVEGLAGAYEQYF
cdr3_nt: TGTGCCAGCAGCGTAGAGGGACTAGCGGGGGCCTACGAGCAGTACTTC
d_call: TRBD2
j_call: TRBJ2-7
v_call: TRBV9

cdr3_aa: CASSLAGGVTDTQYF
cdr3_nt: TGTGCCAGCAGCTTAGCGGGAGGGGTAACAGATACGCAGTATTTT
d_call: TRBD2
j_call: TRBJ2-3
v_call: TRBV7-3

cdr3_aa: CASSLASGGSGYGYTF
cdr3_nt: TGTGCCAGCAGCTTGGCCTCCGGGGGTTCGGGCTATGGCTACACCTTC
d_call: .
j_call: TRBJ1-2
v_call: TRBV5-5

cdr3_aa: CASSYTGAEAFF
cdr3_nt: TGTGCCAGCAGTTACACAGGGGCTGAAGCTTTCTTT
d_call: TRBD1
j_call: TRBJ1-1
v_call: TRBV27

cdr3_aa: CASSFQGAYGYTF
cdr3_nt: TGCGCCAGCAGCTTTCAGGGCGCATATGGCTACACCTTC
d_call: .
j_call: TRBJ1-2
v_call: TRBV5-1

cdr3_aa: CASSPDREQPQHF
cdr3_nt: TGTGCCAGCTCACCGGACAGGGAACAGCCCCAGCATTTT
d_call: TRBD1
j_call: TRBJ1-5
v_call: TRBV18

cdr3_aa: CASEKQGRNTEAFF
cdr3_nt: TGTGCCAGCGAGAAACAGGGAAGGAACACTGAAGCTTTCTTT
d_call: .
j_call: TRBJ1-1
v_call: TRBV6-5

cdr3_aa: CAISGDRGDETQYF
cdr3_nt: TGTGCCATCAGTGGCGACAGGGGGGATGAGACCCAGTACTTC
d_call: TRBD1
j_call: TRBJ2-5
v_call: TRBV10-3

cdr3_aa: CASSPTDSATYEQYF
cdr3_nt: TGTGCCAGCAGCCCCACAGACAGCGCGACCTACGAGCAGTACTTC
d_call: .
j_call: TRBJ2-7
v_call: TRBV4-2

cdr3_aa: CASSGEDRVATNEKLFF
cdr3_nt: TGTGCCAGCAGCGGCGAGGACAGAGTTGCAACTAATGAAAAACTGTTTTTT
d_call: .
j_call: TRBJ1-4
v_call: TRBV9

cdr3_aa: CASRGQMNTEAFF
cdr3_nt: TGTGCCAGCAGAGGACAGATGAACACTGAAGCTTTCTTT
d_call: .
j_call: TRBJ1-1
v_call: TRBV2